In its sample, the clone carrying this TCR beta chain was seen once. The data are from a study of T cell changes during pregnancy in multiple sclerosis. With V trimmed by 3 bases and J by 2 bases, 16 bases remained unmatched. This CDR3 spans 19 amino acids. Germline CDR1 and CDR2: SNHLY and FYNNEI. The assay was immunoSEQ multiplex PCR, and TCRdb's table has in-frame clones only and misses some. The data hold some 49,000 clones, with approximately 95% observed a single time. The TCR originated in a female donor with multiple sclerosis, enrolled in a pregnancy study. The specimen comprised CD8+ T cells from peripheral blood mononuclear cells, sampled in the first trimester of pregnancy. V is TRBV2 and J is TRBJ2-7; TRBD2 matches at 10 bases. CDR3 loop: CASSDGGQGVLAGPYEQYF. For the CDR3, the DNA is TGTGCCAGCAGTGACGGCGGGCAGGGTGTACTAGCGGGACCCTACGAGCAGTACTTC.